This T cell receptor beta chain was recovered during a study of a mutant IDH1 vaccine in newly diagnosed glioma. Data came from immunoSEQ multiplex PCR; TCRdb stores just in-frame clones and leaves some out. The sample lists approximately 54,000 clones, 65% to 85% occurring once. Noted time point: baseline, week 1 (first vaccination visit). Treatment of the sample: pre-vaccination baseline after standard-of-care therapy. The sample was PBMCs, taken from a glioma patient treated with radiotherapy, temozolomide or both. This clonotype originated in a man aged 18-30 years with glioma.

The CDR3 loop is CSVEGDRGPYEQYF. CDR3 sequence (DNA): TGCAGCGTTGAAGGGGACAGGGGTCCCTACGAGCAGTACTTC. This chain links TRBV29-1 with TRBJ2-7; 10 nucleotides line up with TRBD1. Germline V CDR1 and CDR2: SQVTM, ANQGSEA. The CDR3 is 14 residues long. Losses at the gene ends were 1 base for V and 2 bases for J; bases not matched to a gene: 2.